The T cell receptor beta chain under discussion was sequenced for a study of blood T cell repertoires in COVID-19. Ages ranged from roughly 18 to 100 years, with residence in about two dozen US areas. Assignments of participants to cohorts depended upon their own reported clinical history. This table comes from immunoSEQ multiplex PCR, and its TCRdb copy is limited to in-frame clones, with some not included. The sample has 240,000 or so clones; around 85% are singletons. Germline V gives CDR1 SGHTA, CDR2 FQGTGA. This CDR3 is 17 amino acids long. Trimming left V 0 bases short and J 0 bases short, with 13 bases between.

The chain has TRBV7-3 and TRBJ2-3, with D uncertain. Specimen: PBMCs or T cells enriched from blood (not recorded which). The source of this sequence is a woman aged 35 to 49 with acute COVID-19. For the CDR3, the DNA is TGTGCCAGCAGCTTAACCTCTGTAGGAGAAAGCACAGATACGCAGTATTTT. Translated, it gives CASSLTSVGESTDTQYF.